The present entry profiles one T cell receptor (beta chain) with its context. The data originate from a study of blood T cell repertoires in COVID-19. About the study: T cells, B-cell-depleted T cells, or PBMCs supplied cDNA or gDNA.

Authors' methods: Amplification from reference gene primers served as the basis for estimated nucleated cell counts. Repertoires were generated with immunoSEQ multiplex PCR, while TCRdb's copy carries only in-frame clones and drops some. That table gives V, J and clone size, and the DNA gave D and trimming. The sample has fewer than 300,000 clones, about 89% seen once. Seattle cases were enrolled at active infection and followed longitudinally. The receptor was isolated from a woman aged 25 to 45 with COVID-19, enrolled during active disease. The sample was peripheral blood.

The CDR3 reads CASSDSGRGLTGYGYTF. As DNA, the CDR3 is TGTGCCAGCAGTGATTCGGGCAGGGGGCTTACTGGGTATGGCTACACCTTC. The chain links TRBV6-1 to TRBJ1-2, with 8 bases matching TRBD1. V lost 3 bases to trimming and J lost 5 bases; unmatched junction nucleotides: 14. CDR3 length equals 17 residues. The germline V gene has CDR1 MNHNS and CDR2 SASEGT.